The sample holds a few counts of the clone carrying this T cell receptor (beta chain). Antigen unknown. The germline CDR1 and CDR2 sequences are SGHTA and FQGNSA. There are 12 residues in the CDR3. V was shortened by 7 bases and J by 4 bases, with 10 bases between the two germline ends. This sample stems from a study of identical twins. Findings of the study overall: Modelling underestimated the level of out-of-frame TCR alpha sharing observed in monozygotic twins.

cDNA molecules carried unique molecular identifiers, and template switching added a universal primer site. TCRdb re-derived calls from the 5' RACE reads in MiXCR, one entry per CDR3 protein. Of around 530,000 distinct CDR3 sequences listed, nearly 15% are singletons. In addition, the sample was reused for a study of yellow fever vaccine responses in identical twins.

This clonotype was obtained from a woman aged 18-30 years in good health. Sequencing input: CD4+ T cells sorted from blood. V and J are TRBV7-2 and TRBJ2-5; D is perhaps TRBD1 or TRBD2 (5 bases each). CDR3 nucleotide sequence: TGTGCCAGCACCTGGGACGGAGAGACCCAGTACTTC. It codes for CASTWDGETQYF.